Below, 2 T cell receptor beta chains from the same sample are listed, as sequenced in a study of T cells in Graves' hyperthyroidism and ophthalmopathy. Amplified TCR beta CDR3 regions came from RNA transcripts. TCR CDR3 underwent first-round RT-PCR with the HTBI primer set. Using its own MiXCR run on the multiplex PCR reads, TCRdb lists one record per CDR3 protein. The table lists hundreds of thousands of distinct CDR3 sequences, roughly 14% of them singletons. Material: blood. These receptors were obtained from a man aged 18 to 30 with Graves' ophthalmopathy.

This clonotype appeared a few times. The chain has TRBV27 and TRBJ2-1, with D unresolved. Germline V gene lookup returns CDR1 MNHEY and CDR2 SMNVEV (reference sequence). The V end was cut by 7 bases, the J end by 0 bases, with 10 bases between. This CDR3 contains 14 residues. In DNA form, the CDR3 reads TGTGCCAGCATAGGGTATGGCTCCTACAATGAGCAGTTCTTC. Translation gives CASIGYGSYNEQFF.

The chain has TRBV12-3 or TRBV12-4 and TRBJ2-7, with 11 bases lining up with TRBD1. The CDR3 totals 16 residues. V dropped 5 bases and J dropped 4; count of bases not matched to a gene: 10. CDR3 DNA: TGTGCCAGCAGTCCGGGACAGGGGGGGGTCGCTTACGAGCAGTACTTC. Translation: CASSPGQGGVAYEQYF.